Each of the 25 T cell receptor beta chains below was sequenced from the same sample in a study of beta chain features in type 1 diabetes (dated by TCRdb to 2017 to 2018). The full study reports these points: Type 1 diabetes patients showed a moderate but significant shortening of TCRB CDR3 length in all four CD4+ subsets.

These TCRs are of unknown antigen specificity. The method was the immunoSEQ multiplex PCR assay. The entire isolated RNA was reverse transcribed using the High Capacity cDNA Reverse Transcription Kit, and thus expressed TCRB transcripts were sequenced. The immuneACCESS repertoire file appears here via TCRdb, limited to in-frame rearrangements. These files lack a portion of the clones; in checked studies, under half of the deficit traces to unresolved V genes, and the cause of the others is not known. Counted in this sample were more than 100,000 clones; approximately 30% of them appeared once. Under 0.55% of the sample belongs to the ten largest clones. The sample was central memory CD4+ T cells from blood. The receptor source for this set is a woman between 18 and 29 years old with type 1 diabetes.

In this sample, this clone turned up a few times. The rearrangement joins TRBV6-5 to TRBJ1-5, with unresolved D. Trimming shortened V by 5 bases and J by 3 bases, and 11 bases separated the two germline ends. Looked up from germline, CDR1 is MNHEY and CDR2 is SVGAGI. CDR3 length: 14 amino acids. The DNA for the CDR3 is TGTGCCAGCAGTAGCGGACGGCCCAATCAGCCCCAGCATTTT. Translated, it gives CASSSGRPNQPQHF.

By sample share, this clone is medium-sized (0.01 to 0.1%). The genes are TRBV29-1 and TRBJ1-2; the match to TRBD1 covers 8 bases. The CDR3 is 11 amino acids. The germline V gene encodes CDR1 SQVTM and CDR2 ANQGSEA. The V segment lost 6 bases and the J segment 6 bases; nucleotides outside the gene matches: 3. CDR3 DNA sequence: TGCAGCGTCTCACAGGGGGATGGCTACACCTTC. Protein sequence: CSVSQGDGYTF.

This clone was recorded a few times. This chain connects TRBV20-1 to TRBJ2-1, with D possibly TRBD2 on 5 matching bases. The V gene's germline CDR1 is DFQATT and CDR2 SNEGSKA (reference sequence). Between the trimmed V and J ends, which lost 2 bases and 13 bases, there was a span of 12 bases. The CDR3 totals 11 residues. CDR3 nucleotides: TGCAGTGCTAGATGGAGCGGTTTACAGTTCTTC. Translated, it gives CSARWSGLQFF.

The rearrangement joins TRBV4-1 to TRBJ2-7; 8 bases agree with TRBD1. Germline CDR1 MGHRA, CDR2 YSYEKL. This CDR3 has 18 amino acids. The V gene end was trimmed by 5 bases and the J gene end by 4 bases; junction bases not matched to a gene: 19. CDR3 sequence: CASSSIRQGPHSAYEQYF. The CDR3 DNA sequence: TGCGCCAGCAGCTCCATAAGACAGGGGCCCCATTCCGCATACGAGCAGTACTTC.

Points on this clone: This sample includes further DNA sequences coding for the same CDR3. This chain uses TRBV5-1 with TRBJ2-7, with a weak D call TRBD1 (5 bases). The V end lost 0 bases, the J end lost 5 bases, and 6 bases lay between the germline ends. Germline CDR1 reads SGHRS; CDR2 reads YFSETQ. The CDR3 runs 12 residues. This CDR3 is CASSLDRHEQYF. The CDR3 region has the DNA TGCGCCAGCAGCTTGGACAGGCACGAGCAGTACTTC.

V and J are TRBV7-2 and TRBJ2-1; the D is unclear. Trimming stripped 5 bases from V and 10 bases from J, with 18 bases between. Germline V gene lookup returns CDR1 SGHTA and CDR2 FQGNSA. This CDR3 has 14 residues. The CDR3 is CASSPRPNQVEQFF. Written as DNA, the CDR3 is TGTGCCAGCAGCCCCCGACCTAACCAGGTGGAGCAGTTCTTC.

This clone has more than one count but fewer than ten. The chain is built from TRBV5-1 and TRBJ2-2, with 8 bases matching TRBD1. Trimming took 3 bases from V and 4 from J; bases not matched to a gene: 8. Germline V lookup: CDR1 SGHRS, CDR2 YFSETQ. The CDR3 consists of 16 residues. CDR3 in amino acids: CASSYATGDLTGELFF. The CDR3 coding sequence is TGCGCCAGCAGCTACGCGACAGGGGACCTCACCGGGGAGCTGTTTTTT.

The chain recombines TRBV2 with TRBJ1-1, with D uncertain. From germline, CDR1 is SNHLY and CDR2 FYNNEI. The CDR3 totals 12 residues. The V and J ends lost 7 bases and 3 bases respectively, with 9 bases between them. This chain's CDR3 is CASNRHYTEAFF. The CDR3 coding sequence is TGTGCCAGCAATAGACACTACACTGAAGCTTTCTTT.

This chain links TRBV5-4 with TRBJ2-7; 7 nucleotides line up with TRBD1. Germline CDR1 and CDR2: SGHNT and YYREEE (reference sequence). This CDR3 has 15 residues. J gave up 4 bases and V 5 bases, and 12 bases lay outside the gene matches. DNA of the CDR3: TGTGCCAGCAGGTCCGGGACAGACGGACCTTACGAGCAGTACGTC. This codes for CASRSGTDGPYEQYV.

This clone has a handful of counts. The rearrangement uses TRBV9 and TRBJ1-2, with D possibly being TRBD1 (5 bases). Germline-derived CDR1 and CDR2 are SGDLS and YYNGEE. The CDR3 runs to 13 residues. V was trimmed by 3 bases and J by 8 bases, leaving 14 bases between them. CDR3 loop: CASSGRQNHGYTF. The CDR3 DNA is TGTGCCAGCAGCGGACGACAGAACCACGGCTACACCTTC. Full variable domain (outside the CDR3, taken from reference TRBV9 and TRBJ1-2): DSGVTQTPKHLITATGQRVTLRCSPRSGDLSVYWYQQSLDQGLQFLIQYYNGEERAKGNILERFSAQQFPDLHSELNLSSLELGDSALYFCASSGRQNHGYTFGSGTRLTVV.

This clone has just a few counts. The chain joins TRBV14 to TRBJ2-3, with D hard to call. Germline V gives CDR1 SGHDN, CDR2 FVKESK. The CDR3 extends over 14 amino acids. V was pared by 4 bases and J by 1 base, with 9 bases between. CDR3 residues: CASSRNAGTDTQYF. The CDR3 nucleotides are TGTGCCAGCAGCCGAAACGCGGGCACAGATACGCAGTATTTT.

The chain employs TRBV7-2 and TRBJ2-2, with TRBD1 matching 10 bases. V shed 3 bases, J shed 5 bases, and the junction held 6 bases outside the gene matches. Germline CDR1 is SGHTA and CDR2 is FQGNSA. The CDR3 sequence is 16 residues long. The DNA for the CDR3 is TGTGCCAGCAGCTTGTCGGACAGGGGGAAGACCGGGGAGCTGTTTTTT. Residues: CASSLSDRGKTGELFF.

This clone is labeled as medium-sized. The chain recombines TRBV4-1 with TRBJ2-1; D might be TRBD1 (5 bases). Germline loops: CDR1 MGHRA, CDR2 YSYEKL. The V and J ends lost 1 base and 9 bases respectively, with 13 bases between them. The CDR3 consists of 14 residues. The DNA for the CDR3 is TGCGCCAGCAGCCAAGGGTTATTAGGGGTTGAGCAGTTCTTC. Protein: CASSQGLLGVEQFF.

This clone was detected only a few times. V gene TRBV14 combines with J gene TRBJ2-7, with TRBD2 as a possible D gene (6 bases). The length of the CDR3 is 13 residues. V was shortened by 4 bases and J by 5 bases, with 12 bases between the two germline ends. Germline V lookup: CDR1 SGHDN, CDR2 FVKESK. The CDR3 region is CASSPTSSDEQYV. The DNA for the CDR3 is TGTGCCAGCAGCCCTACTAGCTCGGACGAGCAGTACGTC.

This rearrangement joins TRBV18 to TRBJ1-3; D might be TRBD1 (6 bases). V shed 4 bases and J shed 0 bases, with 13 bases lying between them. From germline, CDR1 is KGHSH and CDR2 LQKENI. The CDR3 loop spans 16 amino acids. The CDR3 loop reads CASSLARGNSGNTIYF. CDR3 bases: TGTGCCAGCTCACTGGCGAGGGGGAACTCTGGAAACACCATATATTTT.

The chain uses TRBV19 and TRBJ2-2; the match to TRBD1 covers 8 bases. CDR3 size: 15 residues. Germline V CDR1 and CDR2: LNHDA, SQIVND (reference sequence). J was trimmed by 0 bases and V by 6 bases; bases with no gene match: 3. CDR3 loop: CASRLTGANTGELFF. The DNA for the CDR3 is TGTGCCAGTAGGCTGACAGGGGCGAACACCGGGGAGCTGTTTTTT.

This chain uses TRBV2 with TRBJ2-1; 10 bases line up with TRBD1. The CDR3 is 14 amino acids. In germline, CDR1 is SNHLY, CDR2 FYNNEI. V gave up 8 bases and J gave up 8 bases; unmatched junction bases: 9. The CDR3 bases are TGTGCCAGCTCGGGACAGGGGAAAATCGATGAGCAGTTCTTC. Encoded protein: CASSGQGKIDEQFF.

V and J are TRBV7-2 and TRBJ2-3; the D gene is possibly TRBD2 (5 bases). Trimming removed 1 base at V and 3 bases at J, with 8 bases between. Germline CDR1 is SGHTA and CDR2 is FQGNSA. This CDR3 region has 14 residues. Here the CDR3 reads CASSLEGGTDTQYF. The CDR3 DNA reads as TGTGCCAGCAGCTTAGAAGGAGGAACAGATACGCAGTATTTT.

The chain couples TRBV30 to TRBJ2-1, with a possible D match to TRBD2 (6 bases). The CDR3 runs to 14 residues. CDR1 and CDR2 from the germline V gene are GTSNPN and SVGIG (reference sequence). V lost 2 bases to trimming and J lost 7 bases, with 15 bases between them. The chain's CDR3 is CAWSWTNARNEQFF. The CDR3 nucleotides read TGTGCCTGGAGTTGGACTAATGCCCGGAATGAGCAGTTCTTC. Full variable domain (rest looked up from reference TRBV30 and TRBJ2-1): SQTIHQWPATLVQPVGSPLSLECTVEGTSNPNLYWYRQAAGRGLQLLFYSVGIGQISSEVPQNLSASRPQDRQFILSSKKLLLSDSGFYLCAWSWTNARNEQFFGPGTRLTVL.

The J gene is TRBJ2-5, the V gene TRBV19, with TRBD1 matching 11 bases. Germline V gives CDR1 LNHDA, CDR2 SQIVND (reference sequence). This CDR3 spans 16 amino acids. V gave up 3 bases and J gave up 3 bases; unmatched junction bases: 6. DNA for the CDR3: TGTGCCAGTAGTATGGACTGGGACAGGGGGAAAGAGACCCAGTACTTC. Translated, it gives CASSMDWDRGKETQYF.

The V gene is TRBV11-2, the J gene TRBJ2-3; 8 bases match TRBD2. Unmatched junction bases numbered 10, after V lost 1 base and J lost 4 bases. There are 17 residues in the CDR3. The germline CDR1 and CDR2 sequences are SGHAT and FQNNGV. CDR3 sequence: CASSLGAVGGAADTQYF. The CDR3 DNA reads as TGTGCCAGCAGCTTAGGGGCGGTCGGGGGGGCAGCAGATACGCAGTATTTT. Using reference TRBV11-2 and TRBJ2-3 for the parts outside the CDR3, the full variable domain is EAGVAQSPRYKIIEKRQSVAFWCNPISGHATLYWYQQILGQGPKLLIQFQNNGVVDDSQLPKDRFSAERLKGVDSTLKIQPAKLEDSAVYLCASSLGAVGGAADTQYFGPGTRLTVL.

J is TRBJ1-1 and V is TRBV14; 9 nucleotides align to TRBD1. Per germline, CDR1 SGHDN and CDR2 FVKESK. Trimming removed 1 base from V and 6 bases from J; junction bases left unmatched: 0. This CDR3 region has 13 residues. The CDR3 nucleotides are TGTGCCAGCAGCCAAGGGACAGGGGCTGAAGCTTTCTTT. Protein product: CASSQGTGAEAFF.

V is TRBV5-1 and J is TRBJ2-3; possibly TRBD1 for D (6 bases). Between the trimmed V and J ends, which lost 4 bases and 0 bases, there was a span of 15 bases. CDR1 SGHRS and CDR2 YFSETQ come from the germline V gene. This CDR3 has 16 residues. CDR3 sequence: CASSVMTGTSTDTQYF. CDR3 nucleotide sequence: TGCGCCAGCAGCGTAATGACAGGCACTAGCACAGATACGCAGTATTTT.

CDR3 sequence reads: CASSRQGKESPLHF. The CDR3 DNA sequence: TGTGCCAGCAGCCGACAGGGAAAGGAATCACCCCTCCACTTT. The V call is TRBV6-6, the J call TRBJ1-6; 7 nucleotides align to TRBD1. Germline V CDR1 and CDR2: MNHNY, SVGAGI (reference sequence). The V gene end was trimmed by 6 bases and the J gene end by 10 bases; junction bases not matched to a gene: 9. This CDR3 comprises 14 residues.

This sequence joins TRBV5-1 and TRBJ1-4; possible D gene TRBD1, 5 bases. The CDR3 extends over 15 amino acids. From germline, CDR1 is SGHRS and CDR2 YFSETQ. V was cut by 0 bases and J by 6 bases, with 12 bases left in between. CDR3 sequence: CASSLAGQGHEKLFF. The CDR3 coding sequence is TGCGCCAGCAGCTTGGCCGGGCAGGGTCATGAAAAACTGTTTTTT.